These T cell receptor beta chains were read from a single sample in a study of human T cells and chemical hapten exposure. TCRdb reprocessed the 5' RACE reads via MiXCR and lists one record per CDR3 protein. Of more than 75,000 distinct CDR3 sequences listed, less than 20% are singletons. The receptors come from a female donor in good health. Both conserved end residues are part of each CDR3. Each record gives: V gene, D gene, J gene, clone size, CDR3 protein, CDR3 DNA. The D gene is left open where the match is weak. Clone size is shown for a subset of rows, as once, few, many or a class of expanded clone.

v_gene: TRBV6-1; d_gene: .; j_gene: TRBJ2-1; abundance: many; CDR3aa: CASSEQGGPYNEQFF; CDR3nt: TGTGCCAGCAGCGAACAGGGCGGGCCCTACAATGAGCAGTTCTTC
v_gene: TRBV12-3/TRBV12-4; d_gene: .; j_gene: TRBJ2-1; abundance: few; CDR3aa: CASRQGVSEQFF; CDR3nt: TGTGCCAGCAGGCAGGGAGTAAGTGAGCAGTTCTTC
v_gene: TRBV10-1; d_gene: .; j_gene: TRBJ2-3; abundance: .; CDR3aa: CASSESAGGPAGTQYF; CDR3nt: TGCGCCAGCAGTGAGTCTGCCGGGGGGCCTGCGGGTACGCAGTATTTT
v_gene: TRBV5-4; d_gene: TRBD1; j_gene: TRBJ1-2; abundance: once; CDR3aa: CASSPRTGGYTF; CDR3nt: TGTGCCAGCAGTCCCAGGACAGGCGGCTACACCTTC
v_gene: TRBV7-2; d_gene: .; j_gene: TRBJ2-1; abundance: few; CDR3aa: CASSVPFNEQFF; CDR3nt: TGTGCCAGCAGCGTACCCTTTAATGAGCAGTTCTTC
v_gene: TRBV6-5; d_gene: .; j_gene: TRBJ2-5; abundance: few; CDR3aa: CASSPKAYSRETQYF; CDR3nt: TGTGCCAGCAGTCCGAAGGCCTACAGTCGAGAGACCCAGTACTTC
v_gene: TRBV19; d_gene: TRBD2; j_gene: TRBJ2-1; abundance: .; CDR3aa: CASSISGSGGGYSYNEQFF; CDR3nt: TGTGCCAGTAGTATAAGCGGGTCGGGGGGTGGGTACTCCTACAATGAGCAGTTCTTC
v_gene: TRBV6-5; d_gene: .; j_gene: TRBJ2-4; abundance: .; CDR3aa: CASSRGRASKNIQYF; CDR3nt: TGTGCCAGCAGCCGGGGTCGGGCTTCCAAAAACATTCAGTACTTC
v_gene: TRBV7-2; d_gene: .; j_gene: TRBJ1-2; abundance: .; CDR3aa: CASSLSGFRGRGYTF; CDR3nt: TGTGCCAGCAGCTTATCAGGGTTTAGGGGGAGAGGCTACACCTTC
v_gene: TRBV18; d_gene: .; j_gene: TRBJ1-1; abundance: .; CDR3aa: CASSPPGSAGTEAFF; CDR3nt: TGTGCCAGCTCACCTCCTGGGTCGGCGGGCACTGAAGCTTTCTTT
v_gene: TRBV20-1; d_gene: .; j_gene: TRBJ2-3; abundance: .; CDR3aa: CSASPRVTDTQYF; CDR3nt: TGCAGTGCTAGCCCCAGGGTCACAGATACGCAGTATTTT
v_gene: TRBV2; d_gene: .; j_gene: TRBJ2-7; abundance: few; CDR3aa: CASSEGWGAYEQYF; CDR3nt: TGTGCCAGCAGTGAAGGTTGGGGGGCCTACGAGCAGTACTTC
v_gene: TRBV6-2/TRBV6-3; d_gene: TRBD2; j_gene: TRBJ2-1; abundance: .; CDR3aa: CASSSWTSGGYNEQFF; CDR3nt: TGTGCCAGCAGTTCCTGGACTAGCGGGGGGTACAATGAGCAGTTCTTC
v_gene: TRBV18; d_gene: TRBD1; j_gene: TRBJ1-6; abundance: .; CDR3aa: CASRQGANSPLHF; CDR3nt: TGTGCCAGTCGACAGGGCGCCAATTCACCCCTCCACTTT
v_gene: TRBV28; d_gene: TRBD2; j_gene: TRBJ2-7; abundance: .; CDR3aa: CASRPTGSGSSYEQYF; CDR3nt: TGTGCCAGCAGGCCGACCGGGAGCGGGAGCTCCTACGAGCAGTACTTC
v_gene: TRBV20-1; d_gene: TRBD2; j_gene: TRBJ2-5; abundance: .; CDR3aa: CSARRIGGSGGTETQYF; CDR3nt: TGCAGTGCTAGGAGAATCGGGGGGTCGGGCGGTACGGAGACCCAGTACTTC
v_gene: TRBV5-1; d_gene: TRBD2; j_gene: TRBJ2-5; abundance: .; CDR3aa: CASSFRGTSQETQYF; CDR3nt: TGCGCCAGCAGCTTTCGGGGGACTAGTCAAGAGACCCAGTACTTC
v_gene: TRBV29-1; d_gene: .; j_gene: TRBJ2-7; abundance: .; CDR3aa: CSVVGLAQGRQYF; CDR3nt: TGCAGCGTTGTTGGCCTAGCTCAAGGGCGGCAGTACTTC
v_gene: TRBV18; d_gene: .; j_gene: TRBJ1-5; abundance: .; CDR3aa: CASSLQGNDNQPQHF; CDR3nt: TGTGCCAGCTCGCTACAGGGTAATGACAATCAGCCCCAGCATTTT
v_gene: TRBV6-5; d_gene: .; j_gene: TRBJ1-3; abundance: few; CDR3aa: CASSSHRSLALVDTIYF; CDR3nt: TGTGCCAGCAGTTCCCACCGGTCGCTCGCCTTGGTAGACACCATATATTTT
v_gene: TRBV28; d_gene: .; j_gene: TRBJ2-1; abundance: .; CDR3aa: CASSFSGMLYNEQFF; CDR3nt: TGTGCCAGCAGTTTTTCGGGGATGCTCTACAATGAGCAGTTCTTC
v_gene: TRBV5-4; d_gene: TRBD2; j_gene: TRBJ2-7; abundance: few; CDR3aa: CASSLGGAGGHPYEQYF; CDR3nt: TGTGCCAGCAGCTTGGGTGGCGCGGGAGGTCATCCCTACGAGCAGTACTTC
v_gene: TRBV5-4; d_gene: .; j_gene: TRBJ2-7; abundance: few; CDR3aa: CASSYDYGPYEQYF; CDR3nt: TGTGCCAGCAGCTATGACTACGGGCCCTACGAGCAGTACTTC
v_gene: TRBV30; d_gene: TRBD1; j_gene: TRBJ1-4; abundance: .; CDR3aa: CAWRIRQGARGKLFF; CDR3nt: TGTGCCTGGAGGATTAGACAGGGGGCGCGTGGAAAACTGTTTTTT
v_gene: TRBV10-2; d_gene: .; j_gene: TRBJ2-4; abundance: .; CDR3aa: CASSDPVLKNIQYF; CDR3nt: TGCGCCAGCAGTGATCCAGTCTTAAAAAACATTCAGTACTTC